These 18 T cell receptor beta chains came from one sample sequenced in a study of STAT5B mutations in CD4+ large granular lymphocyte leukemia. Generated by immunoSEQ multiplex PCR, the TCRdb table keeps only in-frame clones and is missing some. The repertoire holds tens of thousands of clones, 76% seen once, with about 6.6% in the top ten. Material: CD4+ T cells from blood buffy coats. Receptors originate from a human donor in good health.

The V call is TRBV7-9, the J call TRBJ1-2; TRBD1 aligns across 7 bases. The J segment lost 2 bases and the V segment lost 7 bases, leaving 7 bases of the junction unmatched. The germline V gene encodes CDR1 SEHNR and CDR2 FQNEAQ (reference sequence). This CDR3 is 14 amino acids long. CDR3 sequence reads: CASNRDSPNYGYTF. CDR3 DNA sequence: TGTGCCAGCAACCGGGACAGCCCAAACTATGGCTACACCTTC.

This clone showed up just a few times. This chain uses TRBV4-2 with TRBJ2-5; D not certain. V was cut by 0 bases and J by 2 bases, with 4 bases left in between. Germline V lookup: CDR1 LGHNA, CDR2 YNFKEQ. The CDR3 consists of 13 residues. The CDR3 region has the DNA TGTGCCAGCAGCCAAGACCTACAAGAGACCCAGTACTTC. It yields the protein CASSQDLQETQYF.

In this sample, this clone turned up a few times. The rearrangement uses TRBV11-3 and TRBJ2-3; no definite D call. CDR1 is SGHNT and CDR2 is YENEEA in the germline V gene. V gave up 5 bases and J gave up 8 bases, with 8 bases separating them. The CDR3 contains 11 residues. In DNA, the CDR3 is TGTGCCAGCAGCCCCGAACGTACGCAGTATTTT. It codes for CASSPERTQYF.

The genes are TRBV19 and TRBJ2-6; weak D call: TRBD2 (5 bases). V was cut by 7 bases and J by 0 bases, with 19 bases left in between. The CDR3 length is 18 residues. Germline CDR1 reads LNHDA; CDR2 reads SQIVND (reference sequence). The CDR3 here is CASTPGQWRTSGANVLTF. In DNA, the CDR3 is TGTGCCAGTACCCCTGGCCAGTGGAGGACCTCTGGGGCCAACGTCCTGACTTTC.

The rearrangement uses TRBV11-3 and TRBJ1-2; maybe TRBD1 (5 bases). The germline V and J ends were trimmed by 5 bases and 4 bases, with 17 bases remaining between them. Germline V lookup: CDR1 SGHNT, CDR2 YENEEA. The CDR3 runs to 15 residues. DNA of the CDR3: TGTGCCAGCAGCCTCGGGGCTGGAGGGGCCTATGGCTACACCTTC. Protein sequence: CASSLGAGGAYGYTF.

The chain joins TRBV10-3 to TRBJ1-2, with a possible D match to TRBD1 (5 bases). Germline V gene lookup returns CDR1 ENHRY and CDR2 SYGVKD. V dropped 0 bases and J dropped 4 bases, with 18 bases sitting between them. This CDR3 spans 17 amino acids. The CDR3 region has the DNA TGTGCCATCAGTGAGTCGCCGGGACCCGACCGACGCTATGGCTACACCTTC. This translates into CAISESPGPDRRYGYTF.

The chain links TRBV18 to TRBJ2-5; no clear D. V was clipped by 2 bases and J by 6 bases, with 10 bases between them. CDR3 length: 13 amino acids. Germline loops: CDR1 KGHSH, CDR2 LQKENI. The CDR3 spells CASSPSYGQTQYF. The CDR3 DNA reads TGTGCCAGCTCACCAAGTTATGGTCAGACCCAGTACTTC.

This clone was seen a few times. V and J are TRBV19 and TRBJ1-5; D remains unclear. This CDR3 contains 14 residues. Between the trimmed V and J ends, which lost 4 bases and 1 base, there was a span of 8 bases. Germline V gives CDR1 LNHDA, CDR2 SQIVND (reference sequence). CDR3 sequence: CASSTTWSNQPQHF. CDR3 DNA sequence: TGTGCCAGTAGTACCACGTGGAGCAATCAGCCCCAGCATTTT. Full variable domain (missing parts from reference TRBV19 and TRBJ1-5): DGGITQSPKYLFRKEGQNVTLSCEQNLNHDAMYWYRQDPGQGLRLIYYSQIVNDFQKGDIAEGYSVSREKKESFPLTVTSAQKNPTAFYLCASSTTWSNQPQHFGDGTRLSIL.

The chain recombines TRBV9 with TRBJ1-1; possibly TRBD1 for D (6 bases). Deletions cut 5 bases from V and 6 bases from J, with 14 bases between. Germline-derived CDR1 and CDR2 are SGDLS and YYNGEE. The length of the CDR3 is 13 residues. CDR3 sequence (DNA): TGTGCCAGCAGAGAAACAGGGTCGGCTGAAGCTTTCTTT. It encodes CASRETGSAEAFF. Drawing the rest from reference TRBV9 and TRBJ1-1, the complete variable domain is DSGVTQTPKHLITATGQRVTLRCSPRSGDLSVYWYQQSLDQGLQFLIQYYNGEERAKGNILERFSAQQFPDLHSELNLSSLELGDSALYFCASRETGSAEAFFGQGTRLTVV.

The J gene is TRBJ2-5, the V gene TRBV4-2; TRBD2 is a possible D gene (6 bases). V lost 3 bases and J lost 4, with 18 bases in between. The CDR3 is 16 residues long. Germline V gene lookup returns CDR1 LGHNA and CDR2 YNFKEQ. The CDR3 nucleotides read TGTGCCAGCAGCCAGGGAACGGGAGTCGGGCTAGAGACCCAGTACTTC. Its protein product is CASSQGTGVGLETQYF.

The chain carries TRBV18 and TRBJ2-7, with D uncertain. Germline CDR1 and CDR2: KGHSH and LQKENI. Trimming pared 3 bases from V and 4 bases from J, leaving 10 bases between. The CDR3 loop spans 13 amino acids. CDR3 region: CASSPVKGYEQYF. DNA for the CDR3: TGTGCCAGCTCACCGGTAAAGGGTTACGAGCAGTACTTC.

The chain carries TRBV4-1 and TRBJ2-1; 7 bases are a match to TRBD1. The junction had 13 bases not matched to a gene; V was cut back by 6 bases and J by 5 bases. This CDR3 is built from 16 residues. CDR1 and CDR2 (germline): MGHRA, YSYEKL. This chain's CDR3 is CASRDSPGQTNNEQFF. In DNA form, the CDR3 reads TGCGCCAGCAGGGATTCCCCGGGACAGACAAACAATGAGCAGTTCTTC.

This sequence joins TRBV7-2 and TRBJ2-3; D not resolved. Germline CDR1 reads SGHTA; CDR2 reads FQGNSA. This CDR3 has 15 residues. Trimming pared 8 bases from V and 0 bases from J, leaving 15 bases between. CDR3 in amino acids: CASRRYGGSTDTQYF. CDR3 DNA sequence: TGTGCCAGCCGCCGTTATGGCGGAAGCACAGATACGCAGTATTTT.

The DNA of the CDR3 is TGTGCCAGCAGCTTCGCGGTCGTCTCCTACAATGAGCAGTTCTTC. Translation: CASSFAVVSYNEQFF. This chain joins TRBV7-8 and TRBJ2-1; D remains unclear. Germline loops: CDR1 SGHVS, CDR2 FQNEAQ. The CDR3 totals 15 residues. V was cut by 3 bases and J by 0 bases, with 9 bases left in between.

V usage is TRBV19 and J usage is TRBJ2-5, with D unclear. Germline CDR1 and CDR2: LNHDA and SQIVND (reference sequence). The length of the CDR3 is 14 residues. The V gene lost 2 bases and the J gene lost 3 bases, with 10 bases spanning the gap. The CDR3 spells CASSISGVEETQYF. DNA for the CDR3: TGTGCCAGTAGTATATCCGGTGTAGAAGAGACCCAGTACTTC.

The CDR3 reads CASSSRTSGRNYNEQFF. The CDR3 DNA reads TGTGCCAGCAGTTCACGGACTAGCGGGAGGAACTACAATGAGCAGTTCTTC. The chain employs TRBV13 and TRBJ2-1; 14 bases fit TRBD2. CDR1 and CDR2 (germline): PRHDT, FYEKMQ (reference sequence). The ends lost 6 bases at V and 3 bases at J; junction bases unmatched: 7. CDR3 length equals 17 residues.

The genes are TRBV6-6 and TRBJ2-4, with 13 bases identical to TRBD2. V dropped 5 bases and J dropped 6; count of bases not matched to a gene: 7. The germline gives CDR1 MNHNY, CDR2 SVGAGI (reference sequence). The CDR3 is 16 amino acids. The CDR3 nucleotides are TGTGCCAGCAGTGGTACTAGCGGGGGGGCGGGAAACATTCAGTACTTC. Protein sequence: CASSGTSGGAGNIQYF.

This rearrangement joins TRBV29-1 to TRBJ1-1, with a weak D call TRBD1 (5 bases). In germline, CDR1 is SQVTM, CDR2 ANQGSEA. The CDR3 covers 11 residues. CDR3 sequence: CSTGTTTEAFF. The DNA for the CDR3 is TGCAGTACCGGGACGACCACTGAAGCTTTCTTT.